The source of this T cell receptor beta chain is a study of T-cell reconstitution after alpha-beta-depleted transplantation in children. Researchers prepared the TCRbeta library using unique molecular identifiers, the study reports. TCRdb redid the calling of the PCR reads with MiXCR, one entry per CDR3 protein. The sample lists about 20,000 distinct CDR3 sequences, under 13% occurring once. The sample holds many counts of this clonotype. CDR3 length: 14 residues. V was shortened by 1 base and J by 3 bases, with 9 bases between the two germline ends. Germline lookup yields CDR1 MGHRA and CDR2 YSYEKL. The sample here was PBMCs from the stem cell graft donor, taken from the stem cell graft. This receptor was taken from a human donor who donated a stem cell graft to a child with chronic granulomatous disease. V and J are TRBV4-1 and TRBJ1-1; a possible D gene is TRBD1 (6 bases). The CDR3 here is CASSQAGEDTEAFF. The CDR3 DNA reads as TGCGCCAGCAGCCAAGCAGGGGAAGACACTGAAGCTTTCTTT.